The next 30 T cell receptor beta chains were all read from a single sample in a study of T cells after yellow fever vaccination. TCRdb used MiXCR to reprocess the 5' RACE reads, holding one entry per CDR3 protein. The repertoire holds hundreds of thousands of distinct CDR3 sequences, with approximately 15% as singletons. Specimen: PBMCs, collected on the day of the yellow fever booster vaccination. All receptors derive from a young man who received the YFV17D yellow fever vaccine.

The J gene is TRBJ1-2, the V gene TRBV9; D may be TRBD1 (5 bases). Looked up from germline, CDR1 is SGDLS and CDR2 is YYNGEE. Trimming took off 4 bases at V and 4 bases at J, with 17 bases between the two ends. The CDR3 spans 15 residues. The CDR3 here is CASSPGNRGGYGYTF. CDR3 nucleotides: TGTGCCAGCAGCCCAGGGAACCGCGGGGGCTATGGCTACACCTTC.

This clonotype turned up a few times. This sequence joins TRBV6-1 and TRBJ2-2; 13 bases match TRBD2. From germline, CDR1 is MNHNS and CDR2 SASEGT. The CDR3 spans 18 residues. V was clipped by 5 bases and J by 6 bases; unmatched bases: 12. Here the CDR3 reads CASSRGTSGTLSAGELFF. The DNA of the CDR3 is TGTGCCAGCAGTAGGGGGACTAGCGGGACCCTTTCCGCCGGGGAGCTGTTTTTT.

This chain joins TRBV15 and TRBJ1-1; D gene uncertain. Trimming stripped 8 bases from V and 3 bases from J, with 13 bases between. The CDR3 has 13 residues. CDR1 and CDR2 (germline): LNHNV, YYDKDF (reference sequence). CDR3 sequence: CATGWEGYTEAFF. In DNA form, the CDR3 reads TGTGCCACCGGCTGGGAAGGCTACACTGAAGCTTTCTTT.

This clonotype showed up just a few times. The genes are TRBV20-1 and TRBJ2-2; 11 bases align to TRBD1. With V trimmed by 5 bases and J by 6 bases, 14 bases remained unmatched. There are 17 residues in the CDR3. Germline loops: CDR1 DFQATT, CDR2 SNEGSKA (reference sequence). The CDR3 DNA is TGCAGTGCTGCCCTGGACAGGGGGCGACTTTTAGCCGGGGAGCTGTTTTTT. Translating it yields CSAALDRGRLLAGELFF.

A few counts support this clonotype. CDR3 amino acids: CSASSRHSYNEQFF. CDR3 nucleotide sequence: TGCAGTGCTAGCTCCCGACACTCCTACAATGAGCAGTTCTTC. The chain uses TRBV20-1 and TRBJ2-1; D not certain. The length of the CDR3 is 14 residues. Trimming removed 3 bases from V and 0 bases from J, with 9 bases in between. Germline loops: CDR1 DFQATT, CDR2 SNEGSKA (reference sequence).

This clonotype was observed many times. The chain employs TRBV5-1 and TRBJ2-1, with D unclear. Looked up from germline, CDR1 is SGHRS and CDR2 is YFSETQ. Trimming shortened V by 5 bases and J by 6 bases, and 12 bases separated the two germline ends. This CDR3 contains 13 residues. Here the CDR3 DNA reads TGCGCCAGCAGGCCTGATGTGGTCAATGAGCAGTTCTTC. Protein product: CASRPDVVNEQFF.

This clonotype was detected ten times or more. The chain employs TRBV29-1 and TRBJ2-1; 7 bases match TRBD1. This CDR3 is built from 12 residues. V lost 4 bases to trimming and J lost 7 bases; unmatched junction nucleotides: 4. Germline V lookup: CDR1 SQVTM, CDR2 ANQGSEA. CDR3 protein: CSVGGQANEQFF. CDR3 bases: TGCAGCGTTGGCGGACAGGCGAATGAGCAGTTCTTC.

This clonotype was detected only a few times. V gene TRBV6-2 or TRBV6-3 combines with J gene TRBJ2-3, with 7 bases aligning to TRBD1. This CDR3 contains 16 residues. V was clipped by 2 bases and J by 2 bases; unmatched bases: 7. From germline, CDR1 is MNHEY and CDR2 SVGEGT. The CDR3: CASSYRRTGFTDTQYF. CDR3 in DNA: TGTGCCAGCAGTTACCGACGGACAGGTTTCACAGATACGCAGTATTTT.

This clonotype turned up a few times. The CDR3 DNA follows: TGTGCCAGCAGTTACTCTTACGGAGGGGATGGGGCCAACGTCCTGACTTTC. Its protein product is CASSYSYGGDGANVLTF. V usage is TRBV6-5 and J usage is TRBJ2-6, with D maybe TRBD2 (6 bases). V was shortened by 0 bases and J by 3 bases, with 12 bases between the two germline ends. Germline-derived CDR1 and CDR2 are MNHEY and SVGAGI. CDR3 length: 17 amino acids.

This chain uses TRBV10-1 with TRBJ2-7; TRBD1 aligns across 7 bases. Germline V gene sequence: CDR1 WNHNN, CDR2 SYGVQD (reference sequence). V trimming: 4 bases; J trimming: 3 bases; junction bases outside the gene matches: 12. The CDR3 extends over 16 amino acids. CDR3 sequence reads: CASSGETGTADYEQYF. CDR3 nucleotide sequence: TGCGCCAGCAGTGGGGAAACCGGGACAGCGGACTACGAGCAGTACTTC.

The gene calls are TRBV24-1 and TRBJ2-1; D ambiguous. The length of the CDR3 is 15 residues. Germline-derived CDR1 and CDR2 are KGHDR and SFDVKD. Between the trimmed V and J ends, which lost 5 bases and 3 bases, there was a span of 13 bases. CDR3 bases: TGTGCCACCAGTGCCCAGAACAGCATCTACAATGAGCAGTTCTTC. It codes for CATSAQNSIYNEQFF.

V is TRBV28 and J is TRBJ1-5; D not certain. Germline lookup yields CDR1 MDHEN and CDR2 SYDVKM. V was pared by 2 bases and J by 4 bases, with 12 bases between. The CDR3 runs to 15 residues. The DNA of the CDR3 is TGTGCCAGCAGTTTAGATTACGGCCGAAATCAGCCCCAGCATTTT. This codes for CASSLDYGRNQPQHF.

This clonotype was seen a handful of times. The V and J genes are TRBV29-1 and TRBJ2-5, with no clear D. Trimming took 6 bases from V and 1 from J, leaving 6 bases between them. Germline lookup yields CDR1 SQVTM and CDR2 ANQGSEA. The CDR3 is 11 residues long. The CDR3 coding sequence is TGCAGCGTCCTCCGCCAAGAGACCCAGTACTTC. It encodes CSVLRQETQYF. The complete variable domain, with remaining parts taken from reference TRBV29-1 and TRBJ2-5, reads SAVISQKPSRDICQRGTSLTIQCQVDSQVTMMFWYRQQPGQSLTLIATANQGSEATYESGFVIDKFPISRPNLTFSTLTVSNMSPEDSSIYLCSVLRQETQYFGPGTRLLVL.

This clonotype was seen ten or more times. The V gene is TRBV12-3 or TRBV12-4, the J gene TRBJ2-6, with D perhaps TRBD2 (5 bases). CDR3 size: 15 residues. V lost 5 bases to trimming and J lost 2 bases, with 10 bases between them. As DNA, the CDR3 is TGTGCCAGCAGTCCCGGAGGCGCTGGGGCCAACGTCCTGACTTTC. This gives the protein CASSPGGAGANVLTF.

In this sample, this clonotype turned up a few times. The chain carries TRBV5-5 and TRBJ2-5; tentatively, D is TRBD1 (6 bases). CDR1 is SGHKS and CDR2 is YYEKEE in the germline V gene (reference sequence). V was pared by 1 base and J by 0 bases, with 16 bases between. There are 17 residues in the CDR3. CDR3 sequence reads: CASSLLRTELYQETQYF. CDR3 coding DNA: TGTGCCAGCAGCTTGCTACGGACAGAATTGTACCAAGAGACCCAGTACTTC.

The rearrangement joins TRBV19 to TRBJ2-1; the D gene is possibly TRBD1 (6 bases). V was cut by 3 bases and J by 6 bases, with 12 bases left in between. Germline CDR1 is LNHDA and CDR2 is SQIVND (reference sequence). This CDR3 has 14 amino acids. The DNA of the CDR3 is TGTGCCAGTAGTATCCCAGGGGCAGCCAATGAGCAGTTCTTC. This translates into CASSIPGAANEQFF. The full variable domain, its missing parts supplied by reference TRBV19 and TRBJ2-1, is DGGITQSPKYLFRKEGQNVTLSCEQNLNHDAMYWYRQDPGQGLRLIYYSQIVNDFQKGDIAEGYSVSREKKESFPLTVTSAQKNPTAFYLCASSIPGAANEQFFGPGTRLTVL.

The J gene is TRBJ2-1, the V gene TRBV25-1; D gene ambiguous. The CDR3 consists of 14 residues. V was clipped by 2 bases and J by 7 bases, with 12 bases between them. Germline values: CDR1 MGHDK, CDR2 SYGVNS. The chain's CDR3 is CASSEDAYSNEQFF. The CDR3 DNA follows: TGTGCCAGCAGTGAAGATGCCTATTCTAATGAGCAGTTCTTC.

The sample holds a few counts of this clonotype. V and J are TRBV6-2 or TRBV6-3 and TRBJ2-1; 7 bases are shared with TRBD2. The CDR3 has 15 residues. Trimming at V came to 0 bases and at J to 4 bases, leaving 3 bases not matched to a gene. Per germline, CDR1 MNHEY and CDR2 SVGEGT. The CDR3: CASSYSGLGYNEQFF. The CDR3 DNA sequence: TGTGCCAGCAGTTACTCCGGACTAGGGTACAATGAGCAGTTCTTC.

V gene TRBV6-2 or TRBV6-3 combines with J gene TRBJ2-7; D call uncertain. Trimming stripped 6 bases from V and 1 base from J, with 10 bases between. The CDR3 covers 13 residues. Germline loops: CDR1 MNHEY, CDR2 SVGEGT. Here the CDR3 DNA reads TGTGCCAGCAGACACGGATCATCCTACGAGCAGTACTTC. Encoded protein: CASRHGSSYEQYF.

DNA of the CDR3: TGCAGTGCTGGAATGGACGGTAGCAATCAGCCCCAGCATTTT. Its translation: CSAGMDGSNQPQHF. This chain links TRBV20-1 with TRBJ1-5; D gene uncertain. V was cut by 5 bases and J by 0 bases, with 11 bases left in between. The CDR3 contains 14 residues. The germline CDR1 and CDR2 sequences are DFQATT and SNEGSKA (reference sequence).

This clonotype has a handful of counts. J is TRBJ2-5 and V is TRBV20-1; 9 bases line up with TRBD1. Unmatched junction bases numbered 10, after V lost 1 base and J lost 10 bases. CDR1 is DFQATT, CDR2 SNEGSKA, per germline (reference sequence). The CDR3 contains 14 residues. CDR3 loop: CSARVGQGLGGQYF. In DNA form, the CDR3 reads TGCAGTGCTAGAGTGGGACAGGGCTTGGGGGGCCAGTACTTC.

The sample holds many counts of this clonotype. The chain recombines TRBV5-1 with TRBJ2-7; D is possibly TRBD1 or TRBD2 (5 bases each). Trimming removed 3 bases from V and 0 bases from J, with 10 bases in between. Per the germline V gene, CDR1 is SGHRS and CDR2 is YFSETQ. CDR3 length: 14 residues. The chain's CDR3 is CASSSAGASYEQYF. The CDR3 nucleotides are TGCGCCAGCAGCTCGGCCGGGGCCTCCTACGAGCAGTACTTC.

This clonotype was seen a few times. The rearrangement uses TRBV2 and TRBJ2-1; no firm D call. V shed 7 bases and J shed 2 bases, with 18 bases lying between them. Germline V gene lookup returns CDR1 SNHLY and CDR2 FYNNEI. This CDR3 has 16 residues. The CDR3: CASNGLNPIPYNEQFF. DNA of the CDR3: TGTGCCAGCAATGGGTTAAACCCCATCCCCTACAATGAGCAGTTCTTC.

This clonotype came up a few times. CDR3: CASSLRQPTYSGANVLTF. CDR3 DNA: TGTGCCAGCAGCTTACGACAGCCGACTTACTCTGGGGCCAACGTCCTGACTTTC. This sequence joins TRBV11-2 and TRBJ2-6, with D possibly TRBD1 on 5 matching bases. This CDR3 is 18 amino acids long. The germline V and J ends were trimmed by 2 bases and 0 bases, with 14 bases remaining between them. Germline CDR1 SGHAT, CDR2 FQNNGV.

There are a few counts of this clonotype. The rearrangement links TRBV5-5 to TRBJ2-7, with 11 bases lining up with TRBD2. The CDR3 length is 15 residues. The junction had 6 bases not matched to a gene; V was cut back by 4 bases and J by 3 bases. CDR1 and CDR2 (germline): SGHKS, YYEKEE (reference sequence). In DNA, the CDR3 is TGTGCCAGCAGCCTTAGCGGGAGGGCCGTCTACGAGCAGTACTTC. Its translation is CASSLSGRAVYEQYF.

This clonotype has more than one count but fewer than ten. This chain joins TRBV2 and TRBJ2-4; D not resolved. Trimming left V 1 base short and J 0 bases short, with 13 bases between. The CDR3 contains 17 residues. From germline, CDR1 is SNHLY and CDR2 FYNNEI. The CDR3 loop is CASSEGRSVLAKNIQYF. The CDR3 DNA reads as TGTGCCAGCAGTGAAGGGCGGTCGGTACTAGCCAAAAACATTCAGTACTTC.

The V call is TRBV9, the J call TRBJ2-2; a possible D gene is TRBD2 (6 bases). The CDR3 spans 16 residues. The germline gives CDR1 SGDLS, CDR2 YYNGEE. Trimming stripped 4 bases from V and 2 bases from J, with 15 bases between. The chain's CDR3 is CASSRGVLRNTGELFF. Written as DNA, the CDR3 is TGTGCCAGCAGCCGCGGGGTTCTCCGCAACACCGGGGAGCTGTTTTTT.

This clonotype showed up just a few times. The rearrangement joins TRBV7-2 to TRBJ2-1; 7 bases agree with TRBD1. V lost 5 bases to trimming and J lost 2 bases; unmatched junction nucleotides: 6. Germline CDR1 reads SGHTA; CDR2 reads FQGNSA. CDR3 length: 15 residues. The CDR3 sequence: CASSADRATYNEQFF. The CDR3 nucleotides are TGTGCCAGCAGCGCTGACAGGGCCACCTACAATGAGCAGTTCTTC.

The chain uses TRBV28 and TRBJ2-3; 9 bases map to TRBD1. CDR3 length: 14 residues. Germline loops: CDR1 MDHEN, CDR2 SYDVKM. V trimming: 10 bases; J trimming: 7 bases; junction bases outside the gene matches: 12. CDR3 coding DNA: TGTGCCACCCTCTCGGGACAGGGTACATATACGCAGTATTTT. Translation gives CATLSGQGTYTQYF.

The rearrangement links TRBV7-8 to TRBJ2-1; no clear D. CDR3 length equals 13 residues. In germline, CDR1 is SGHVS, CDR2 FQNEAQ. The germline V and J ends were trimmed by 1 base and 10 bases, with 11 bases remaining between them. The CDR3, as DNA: TGTGCCAGCAGCTTAGAGAACTTCCAGGAGCAGTTCTTC. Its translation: CASSLENFQEQFF.